Listed here are 27 T cell receptor beta chains from one sample, sequenced in a study of blood T cell repertoires in COVID-19. The protocol was immunoSEQ multiplex PCR, while the TCRdb copy is restricted to in-frame clones and leaves out a portion. The sample includes 150,000 or so clones, about 79% of them seen just once. Specimen: PBMCs or T cells enriched from blood (not recorded which). The receptors were gathered from a woman aged 50 to 60 who had recovered from COVID-19.

This clone was observed once. The rearrangement uses TRBV6-1 and TRBJ2-1; 9 nucleotides line up with TRBD2. The CDR3 spans 16 residues. V lost 2 bases and J lost 2; bases outside the gene matches: 4. Germline lookup yields CDR1 MNHNS and CDR2 SASEGT. CDR3 residues: CASSEPSGRTYNEQFF. The CDR3 nucleotides read TGTGCCAGCAGTGAACCCAGCGGGAGGACCTACAATGAGCAGTTCTTC.

The sample holds one count of this clone. The genes are TRBV6-5 and TRBJ1-5; D call uncertain. Trimming left V 11 bases short and J 3 bases short, with 17 bases between. Germline V gene data show CDR1 as MNHEY and CDR2 as SVGAGI. This CDR3 is built from 14 residues. The CDR3 protein is CAVRIGVPNQPQHF. DNA for the CDR3: TGTGCCGTCAGGATCGGGGTTCCCAATCAGCCCCAGCATTTT.

The chain employs TRBV19 and TRBJ2-5; perhaps TRBD1 as D (5 bases). This CDR3 comprises 13 residues. Germline V gene sequence: CDR1 LNHDA, CDR2 SQIVND (reference sequence). V shed 6 bases and J shed 12 bases, with 20 bases lying between them. The CDR3 loop reads CASSLNQGAPKYF. The CDR3 bases are TGTGCCAGTAGCCTTAATCAGGGCGCGCCGAAGTACTTC.

This clone has only a few counts. CDR3 residues: CASSQDQGERAFF. For the CDR3, the DNA is TGTGCCAGCAGCCAAGATCAGGGGGAGCGGGCTTTCTTT. The chain joins TRBV4-2 to TRBJ1-1; 7 bases are a match to TRBD1. Germline CDR1 and CDR2: LGHNA and YNFKEQ. There are 13 residues in the CDR3. V lost 0 bases to trimming and J lost 11 bases; unmatched junction nucleotides: 6.

This chain joins TRBV4-1 and TRBJ2-3; possible D gene TRBD2, 6 bases. V lost 1 base and J lost 1, with 12 bases in between. The CDR3 loop spans 16 amino acids. Germline CDR1 and CDR2: MGHRA and YSYEKL. The CDR3 is CASSQGIREGTDTQYF. CDR3 coding DNA: TGCGCCAGCAGCCAAGGTATTAGGGAGGGCACAGATACGCAGTATTTT.

V usage is TRBV5-1 and J usage is TRBJ2-7; D might be TRBD1 (5 bases). The germline V and J ends were trimmed by 4 bases and 3 bases, with 14 bases remaining between them. The CDR3 is made up of 14 amino acids. The germline gives CDR1 SGHRS, CDR2 YFSETQ. CDR3 loop: CASSLDNEVYEQYF. The CDR3 coding sequence is TGCGCCAGCAGCCTGGACAACGAAGTCTACGAGCAGTACTTC.

The chain employs TRBV12-5 and TRBJ1-1; TRBD1 is a possible D gene (5 bases). This CDR3 has 11 residues. Per germline, CDR1 LGHNT and CDR2 FRNRAP. The V gene lost 2 bases and the J gene lost 10 bases, with 8 bases spanning the gap. The CDR3 nucleotides are TGTGCTAGTGGTTTGAGGGGTGGAGCTTTCTTT. It encodes CASGLRGGAFF.

This clone was seen only a few times. CDR3 protein: CASSLFRDRGKVGEKLFF. The CDR3 DNA reads TGTGCCAGCAGCTTGTTCCGAGACAGGGGAAAGGTCGGAGAAAAACTGTTTTTT. The V gene is TRBV5-4, the J gene TRBJ1-4; TRBD1 matches at 8 bases. The V gene end was trimmed by 1 base and the J gene end by 8 bases; junction bases not matched to a gene: 16. Germline V gene lookup returns CDR1 SGHNT and CDR2 YYREEE (reference sequence). There are 18 residues in the CDR3.

The rearrangement links TRBV6-5 to TRBJ1-5, with TRBD1 identical over 7 bases. The CDR3 runs to 15 residues. Per germline, CDR1 MNHEY and CDR2 SVGAGI. With V trimmed by 5 bases and J by 0 bases, 4 bases remained unmatched. The CDR3 nucleotides read TGTGCCAGCAGTCCCCAGGGGGGTAGCAATCAGCCCCAGCATTTT. Amino acid sequence: CASSPQGGSNQPQHF.

The chain employs TRBV18 and TRBJ2-7; a weak D match, TRBD1 (5 bases). Trimming removed 3 bases from V and 5 bases from J, with 11 bases in between. The CDR3 totals 13 residues. CDR1 is KGHSH and CDR2 is LQKENI in the germline V gene. The CDR3 spells CASSPDRTHEQYF. CDR3 sequence (DNA): TGTGCCAGCTCACCCGACAGAACCCACGAGCAGTACTTC.

This clone was seen a handful of times. The chain is built from TRBV19 and TRBJ1-1, with D possibly being TRBD1 (6 bases). The ends were cut back, 8 bases at V and 2 bases at J, with 12 bases in the middle. Germline V gives CDR1 LNHDA, CDR2 SQIVND (reference sequence). The CDR3 spans 13 residues. CDR3 amino acids: CASSTGSNTEAFF. DNA for the CDR3: TGTGCCAGTTCGACAGGATCAAACACTGAAGCTTTCTTT.

The V call is TRBV7-6, the J call TRBJ2-2, with 8 bases fitting TRBD1. Losses at the gene ends were 3 bases for V and 5 bases for J; bases not matched to a gene: 17. There are 19 residues in the CDR3. Germline CDR1 is SGHVS and CDR2 is FNYEAQ. This CDR3 is CASSFAQGAFVRGTGELFF. The CDR3 bases are TGTGCCAGCAGCTTTGCCCAGGGGGCTTTTGTTCGGGGGACCGGGGAGCTGTTTTTT.

V usage is TRBV7-9 and J usage is TRBJ1-2; the D gene is possibly TRBD1 (5 bases). The CDR3 has 14 residues. The V end was cut by 3 bases, the J end by 7 bases, with 15 bases between. Looked up from germline, CDR1 is SEHNR and CDR2 is FQNEAQ (reference sequence). CDR3 amino acids: CASSFRGDRRGYTF. The CDR3, as DNA: TGTGCCAGCAGCTTCCGGGGGGATCGCCGTGGCTACACCTTC.

This clone was detected ten times or more. The CDR3 spells CASSDPGQGSAQHF. The CDR3 coding sequence is TGTGCCAGCAGCGACCCGGGACAGGGATCGGCCCAGCATTTT. J is TRBJ1-5 and V is TRBV28, with TRBD1 matching over 9 bases. CDR1 and CDR2 from the germline V gene are MDHEN and SYDVKM. The CDR3 has 14 amino acids. After removal of 6 bases from V and 11 bases from J, the junction contained 11 bases not matched to a gene. Complete variable domain (other parts from reference TRBV28 and TRBJ1-5): DVKVTQSSRYLVKRTGEKVFLECVQDMDHENMFWYRQDPGLGLRLIYFSYDVKMKEKGDIPEGYSVSREKKERFSLILESASTNQTSMYLCASSDPGQGSAQHFGDGTRLSIL.

V usage is TRBV7-3 and J usage is TRBJ1-1; D ambiguous. The CDR3 is 15 residues long. The ends were cut back, 5 bases at V and 6 bases at J, with 19 bases in the middle. Germline CDR1 reads SGHTA; CDR2 reads FQGTGA. This CDR3 reads CASSPMVLESAEAFF. CDR3 sequence (DNA): TGTGCCAGCAGCCCGATGGTACTAGAGAGCGCTGAAGCTTTCTTT.

This chain uses TRBV27 with TRBJ2-7; D uncertain. This CDR3 spans 12 amino acids. Trimming removed 4 bases at V and 3 bases at J, with 7 bases between. Germline V gene lookup returns CDR1 MNHEY and CDR2 SMNVEV (reference sequence). CDR3 bases: TGTGCCAGCAGTTCAAGCCTCTACGAGCAGTACTTC. It translates to CASSSSLYEQYF.

The rearrangement links TRBV6-5 to TRBJ2-2; D unresolved. The ends were cut back, 8 bases at V and 7 bases at J, with 8 bases in the middle. This CDR3 is 11 amino acids long. Germline loops: CDR1 MNHEY, CDR2 SVGAGI. The CDR3 loop reads CASVEFGELFF. The DNA of the CDR3 is TGTGCCAGCGTCGAGTTCGGGGAGCTGTTTTTT.

This chain uses TRBV5-1 with TRBJ2-3, with 11 nucleotides matching TRBD2. This CDR3 has 17 residues. Germline V gene sequence: CDR1 SGHRS, CDR2 YFSETQ. Trimming at V came to 5 bases and at J to 0 bases, leaving 8 bases not matched to a gene. The CDR3 region has the DNA TGCGCCAGCAGTCGCTTTACTAGCGGGGGTAGCACAGATACGCAGTATTTT. Translation: CASSRFTSGGSTDTQYF.

To note about this clone: Relative to the germline gene, one junction end is altered; a read error may explain this. This chain links TRBV6-1 with TRBJ2-1; TRBD1 might be the D (6 bases). The CDR3 extends over 14 amino acids. Germline values: CDR1 MNHNS, CDR2 SASEGT. The CDR3 here is CASSELNEGQLSLF. The CDR3 bases are TGTGCCAGCAGTGAACTGAATGAGGGACAACTATCTCTCTTC.

The V call is TRBV5-6, the J call TRBJ2-7; D perhaps matches TRBD1 (5 bases). CDR1 is SGHDT, CDR2 YYEEEE, per germline. V was shortened by 4 bases and J by 0 bases, with 11 bases between the two germline ends. The CDR3 extends over 14 amino acids. In nucleotides, the CDR3 is TGTGCCAGCAGCCTGGGCGACAGCTCCTACGAGCAGTACTTC. It yields the protein CASSLGDSSYEQYF.

The rearrangement links TRBV11-3 to TRBJ1-4; 8 positions match TRBD1. V dropped 5 bases and J dropped 4; count of bases not matched to a gene: 6. Germline CDR1 reads SGHNT; CDR2 reads YENEEA. The CDR3 extends over 15 amino acids. The DNA for the CDR3 is TGTGCCAGCAGCCCGGGGACAGGTCGTAATGAAAAACTGTTTTTT. This sequence encodes CASSPGTGRNEKLFF.

The chain links TRBV29-1 to TRBJ2-7, with TRBD1 matching 8 bases. Per germline, CDR1 SQVTM and CDR2 ANQGSEA. The trim removed 6 bases at V and 6 bases at J, leaving 10 bases unmatched. The CDR3 spans 13 residues. This chain's CDR3 is CSVIPGQGGEQYF. The CDR3 nucleotides are TGCAGCGTCATCCCCGGACAGGGAGGCGAGCAGTACTTC.

The V call is TRBV7-6, the J call TRBJ2-1, with D possibly being TRBD2 (6 bases). Germline values: CDR1 SGHVS, CDR2 FNYEAQ. The CDR3 totals 15 residues. V lost 5 bases and J lost 2, with 13 bases in between. CDR3: CASSATSNAYNEQFF. The CDR3 DNA is TGTGCCAGCAGCGCCACTAGCAACGCCTACAATGAGCAGTTCTTC.

This clone has just a few counts. The chain is built from TRBV11-2 and TRBJ1-6, with unresolved D. V dropped 4 bases and J dropped 7 bases, with 5 bases sitting between them. The CDR3 is 12 residues long. Germline V lookup: CDR1 SGHAT, CDR2 FQNNGV. In DNA form, the CDR3 reads TGTGCCAGCAGCTCTCAGAATTCACCCCTCCACTTT. Protein sequence: CASSSQNSPLHF.

V usage is TRBV10-1 and J usage is TRBJ2-5, with TRBD1 identical over 8 bases. The CDR3 sequence is 15 residues long. The V segment lost 6 bases and the J segment 3 bases; nucleotides outside the gene matches: 9. Germline assignment: CDR1 WNHNN and CDR2 SYGVQD (reference sequence). The CDR3 loop reads CASRELSTGEETQYF. The CDR3 DNA sequence: TGCGCCAGCAGAGAACTTTCGACAGGGGAAGAGACCCAGTACTTC.

The chain employs TRBV11-2 and TRBJ2-5; 8 nucleotides match TRBD1. With 1 base clipped from V and 1 base from J, the junction kept 2 bases outside the gene matches. CDR1 is SGHAT, CDR2 FQNNGV, per germline. This CDR3 spans 15 amino acids. The CDR3 loop is CASSLAGQAQETQYF. The DNA of the CDR3 is TGTGCCAGCAGCTTAGCGGGACAGGCCCAAGAGACCCAGTACTTC.

The genes are TRBV29-1 and TRBJ2-7, with 8 bases identical to TRBD1. Germline V gives CDR1 SQVTM, CDR2 ANQGSEA. The CDR3 is 13 amino acids. Trimming at V came to 6 bases and at J to 4 bases, leaving 8 bases not matched to a gene. This CDR3 is CSVSQGGGYEQYF. The DNA for the CDR3 is TGCAGCGTATCACAGGGGGGAGGATACGAGCAGTACTTC.